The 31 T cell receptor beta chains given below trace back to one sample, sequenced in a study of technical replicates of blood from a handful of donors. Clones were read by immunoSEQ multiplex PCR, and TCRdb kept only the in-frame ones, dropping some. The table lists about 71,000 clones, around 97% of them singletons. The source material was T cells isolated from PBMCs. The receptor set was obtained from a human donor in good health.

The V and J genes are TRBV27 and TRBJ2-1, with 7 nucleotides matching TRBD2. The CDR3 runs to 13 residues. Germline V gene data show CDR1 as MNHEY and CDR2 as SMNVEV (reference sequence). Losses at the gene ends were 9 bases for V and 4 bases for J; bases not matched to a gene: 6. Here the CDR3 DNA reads TGTGCCAGTGGGCTAGCGGAATACAATGAGCAGTTCTTC. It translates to CASGLAEYNEQFF.

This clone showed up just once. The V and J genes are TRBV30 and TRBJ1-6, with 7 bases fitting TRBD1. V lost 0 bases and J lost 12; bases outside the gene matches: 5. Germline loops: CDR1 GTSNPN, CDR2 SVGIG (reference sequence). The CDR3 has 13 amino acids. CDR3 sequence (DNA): TGTGCCTGGAGTGTACAGGGGCCTGAACCCCTCCACTTT. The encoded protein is CAWSVQGPEPLHF. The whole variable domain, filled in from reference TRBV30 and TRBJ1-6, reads SQTIHQWPATLVQPVGSPLSLECTVEGTSNPNLYWYRQAAGRGLQLLFYSVGIGQISSEVPQNLSASRPQDRQFILSSKKLLLSDSGFYLCAWSVQGPEPLHFGNGTRLTVT.

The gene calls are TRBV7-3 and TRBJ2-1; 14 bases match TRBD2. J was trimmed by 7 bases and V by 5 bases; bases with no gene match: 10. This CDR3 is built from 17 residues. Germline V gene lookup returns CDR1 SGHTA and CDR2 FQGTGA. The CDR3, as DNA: TGTGCCAGCAGCCCGACTAGCGGGGGGGCCGGGAGAAATGAGCAGTTCTTC. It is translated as CASSPTSGGAGRNEQFF.

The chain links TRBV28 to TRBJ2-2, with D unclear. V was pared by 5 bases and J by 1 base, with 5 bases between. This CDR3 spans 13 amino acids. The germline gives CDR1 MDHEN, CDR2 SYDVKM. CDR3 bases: TGTGCCAGCAGTCACAGGAACACCGGGGAGCTGTTTTTT. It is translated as CASSHRNTGELFF.

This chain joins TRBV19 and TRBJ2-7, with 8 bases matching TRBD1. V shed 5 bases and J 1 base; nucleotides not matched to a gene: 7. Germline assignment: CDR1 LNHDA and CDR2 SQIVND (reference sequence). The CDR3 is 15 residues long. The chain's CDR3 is CASSAQGEISYEQYF. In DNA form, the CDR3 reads TGTGCCAGTAGTGCACAGGGGGAAATTTCCTACGAGCAGTACTTC.

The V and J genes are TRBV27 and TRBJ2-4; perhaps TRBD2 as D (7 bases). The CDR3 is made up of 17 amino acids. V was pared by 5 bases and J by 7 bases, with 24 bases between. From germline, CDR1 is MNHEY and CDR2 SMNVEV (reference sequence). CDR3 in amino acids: CASSLGGAGVRPNIQYF. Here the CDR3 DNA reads TGTGCCAGCAGTCTGGGGGGCGCGGGGGTTAGGCCTAACATTCAGTACTTC.

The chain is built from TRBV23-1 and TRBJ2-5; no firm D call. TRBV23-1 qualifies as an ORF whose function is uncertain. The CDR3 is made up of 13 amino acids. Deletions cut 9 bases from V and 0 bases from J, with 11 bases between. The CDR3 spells CARNVRYQETQYF. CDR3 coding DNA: TGCGCCAGAAACGTACGGTACCAAGAGACCCAGTACTTC.

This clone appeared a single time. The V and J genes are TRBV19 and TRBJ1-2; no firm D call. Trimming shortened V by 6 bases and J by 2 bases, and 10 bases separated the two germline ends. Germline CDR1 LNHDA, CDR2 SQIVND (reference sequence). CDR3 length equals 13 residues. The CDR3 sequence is CASRLTENYGYTF. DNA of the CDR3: TGTGCCAGTAGATTGACGGAGAACTATGGCTACACCTTC.

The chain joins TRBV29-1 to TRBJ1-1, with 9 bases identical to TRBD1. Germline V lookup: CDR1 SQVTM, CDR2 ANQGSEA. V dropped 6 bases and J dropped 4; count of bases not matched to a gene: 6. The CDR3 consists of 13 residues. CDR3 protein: CSVLTGGGTEAFF. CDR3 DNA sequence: TGCAGCGTACTGACAGGGGGGGGCACTGAAGCTTTCTTT.

This CDR3 reads CASSCTITGTGFTNEKLFF. The CDR3 coding sequence is TGTGCCAGCAGTTGCACAATAACCGGGACAGGGTTCACTAATGAAAAACTGTTTTTT. J is TRBJ1-4 and V is TRBV6-4; TRBD1 agrees at 9 bases. CDR1 and CDR2 (germline): MRHNA, SNTAGT. Trimming cost V 5 bases and J 2 bases; bases outside gene matches: 15. The CDR3 loop spans 19 amino acids.

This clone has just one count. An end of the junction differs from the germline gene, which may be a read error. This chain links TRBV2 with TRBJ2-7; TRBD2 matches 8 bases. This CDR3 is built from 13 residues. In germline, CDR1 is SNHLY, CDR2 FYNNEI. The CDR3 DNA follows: TGTGCCAGCAGTGGGGAGCGGGGGAAGGAAAGCAACTTC. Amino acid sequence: CASSGERGKESNF.

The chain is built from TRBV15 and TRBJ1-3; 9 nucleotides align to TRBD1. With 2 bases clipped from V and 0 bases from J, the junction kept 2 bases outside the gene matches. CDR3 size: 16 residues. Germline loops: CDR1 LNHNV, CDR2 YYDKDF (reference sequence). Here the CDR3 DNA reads TGTGCCACCAGCAGACAGACAGGGGGCTCTGGAAACACCATATATTTT. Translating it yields CATSRQTGGSGNTIYF.

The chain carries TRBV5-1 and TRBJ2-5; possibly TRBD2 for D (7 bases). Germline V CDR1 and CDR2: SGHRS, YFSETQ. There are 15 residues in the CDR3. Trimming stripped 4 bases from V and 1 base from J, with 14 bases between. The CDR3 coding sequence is TGCGCCAGCAGCATCCTCGGGGGGCCCCAAGAGACCCAGTACTTC. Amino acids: CASSILGGPQETQYF.

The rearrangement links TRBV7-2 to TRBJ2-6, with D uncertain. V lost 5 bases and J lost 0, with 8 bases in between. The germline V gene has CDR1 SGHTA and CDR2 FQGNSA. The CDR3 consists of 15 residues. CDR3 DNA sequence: TGTGCCAGCAGCGAACGGTTCTCTGGGGCCAACGTCCTGACTTTC. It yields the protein CASSERFSGANVLTF.

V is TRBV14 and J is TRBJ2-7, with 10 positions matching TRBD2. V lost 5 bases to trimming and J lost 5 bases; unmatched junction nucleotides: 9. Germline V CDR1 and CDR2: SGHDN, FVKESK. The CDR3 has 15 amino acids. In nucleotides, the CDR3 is TGTGCCAGCAGCTGGGGTAGCGGGAGGTTGGACGAGCAGTACTTC. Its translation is CASSWGSGRLDEQYF.

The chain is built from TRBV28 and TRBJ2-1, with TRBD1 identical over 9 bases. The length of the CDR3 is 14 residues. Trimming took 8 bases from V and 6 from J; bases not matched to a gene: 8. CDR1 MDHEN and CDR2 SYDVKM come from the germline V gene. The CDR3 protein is CASSNRGPVNEQFF. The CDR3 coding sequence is TGTGCCAGCTCAAACAGGGGGCCCGTCAATGAGCAGTTCTTC.

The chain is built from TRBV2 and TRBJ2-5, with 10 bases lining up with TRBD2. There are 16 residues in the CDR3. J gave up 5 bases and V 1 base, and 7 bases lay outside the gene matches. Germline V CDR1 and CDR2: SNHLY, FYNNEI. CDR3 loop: CASSEGSGRARETQYF. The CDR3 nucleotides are TGTGCCAGCAGTGAAGGCAGCGGGAGGGCCAGGGAGACCCAGTACTTC. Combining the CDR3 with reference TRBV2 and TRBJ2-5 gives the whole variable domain EPEVTQTPSHQVTQMGQEVILRCVPISNHLYFYWYRQILGQKVEFLVSFYNNEISEKSEIFDDQFSVERPDGSNFTLKIRSTKLEDSAMYFCASSEGSGRARETQYFGPGTRLLVL.

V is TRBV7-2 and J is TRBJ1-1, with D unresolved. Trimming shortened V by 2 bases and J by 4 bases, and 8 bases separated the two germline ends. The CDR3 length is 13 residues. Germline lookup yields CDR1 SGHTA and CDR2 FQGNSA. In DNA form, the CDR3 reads TGTGCCAGCAGCTTATGGGGAGGCACTGAAGCTTTCTTT. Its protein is CASSLWGGTEAFF.

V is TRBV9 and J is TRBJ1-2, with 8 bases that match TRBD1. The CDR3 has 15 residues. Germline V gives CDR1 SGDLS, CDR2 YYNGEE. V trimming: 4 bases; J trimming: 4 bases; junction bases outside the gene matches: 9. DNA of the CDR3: TGTGCCAGCAGCTTGGACGGGACAGGATTCTATGGCTACACCTTC. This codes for CASSLDGTGFYGYTF.

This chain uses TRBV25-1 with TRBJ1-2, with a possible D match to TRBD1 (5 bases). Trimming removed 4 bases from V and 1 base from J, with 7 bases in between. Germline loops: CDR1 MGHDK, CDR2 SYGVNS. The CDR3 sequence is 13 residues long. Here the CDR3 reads CASSAQGNYGYTF. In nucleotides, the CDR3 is TGTGCCAGCAGTGCCCAGGGTAACTATGGCTACACCTTC.

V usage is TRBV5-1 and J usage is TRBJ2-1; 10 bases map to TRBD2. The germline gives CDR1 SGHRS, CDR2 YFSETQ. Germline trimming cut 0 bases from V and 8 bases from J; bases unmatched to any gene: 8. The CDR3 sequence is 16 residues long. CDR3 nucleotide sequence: TGCGCCAGCAGCTTGGCCGGGACTAGCGATTACGATGAGCAGTTCTTC. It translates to CASSLAGTSDYDEQFF.

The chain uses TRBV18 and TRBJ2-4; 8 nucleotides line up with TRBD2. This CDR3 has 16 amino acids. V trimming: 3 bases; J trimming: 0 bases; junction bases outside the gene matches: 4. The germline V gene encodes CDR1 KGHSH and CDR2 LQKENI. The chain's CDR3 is CASSPPGGIAKNIQYF. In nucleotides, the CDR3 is TGTGCCAGCTCACCCCCGGGAGGGATAGCCAAAAACATTCAGTACTTC.

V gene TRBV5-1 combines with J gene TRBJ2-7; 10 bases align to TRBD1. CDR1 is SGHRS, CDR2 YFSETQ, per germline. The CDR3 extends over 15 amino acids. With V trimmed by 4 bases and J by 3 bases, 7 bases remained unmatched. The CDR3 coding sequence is TGCGCCAGCAGCGCTGGGACAGGGGTTGGCTACGAGCAGTACTTC. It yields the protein CASSAGTGVGYEQYF.

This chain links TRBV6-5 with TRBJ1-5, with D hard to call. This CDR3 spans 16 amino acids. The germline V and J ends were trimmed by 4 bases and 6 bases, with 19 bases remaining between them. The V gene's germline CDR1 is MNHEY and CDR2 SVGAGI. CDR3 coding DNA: TGTGCCAGCAGTTCCGAAAGGACCGGACTCAGTCAGCCCCAGCATTTT. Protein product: CASSSERTGLSQPQHF.

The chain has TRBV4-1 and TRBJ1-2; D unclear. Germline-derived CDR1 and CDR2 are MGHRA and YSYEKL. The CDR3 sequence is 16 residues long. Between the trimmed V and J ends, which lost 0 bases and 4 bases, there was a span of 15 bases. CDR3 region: CASSQDLLNSLYGYTF. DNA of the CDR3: TGCGCCAGCAGCCAAGATCTTCTTAACAGCCTCTATGGCTACACCTTC.

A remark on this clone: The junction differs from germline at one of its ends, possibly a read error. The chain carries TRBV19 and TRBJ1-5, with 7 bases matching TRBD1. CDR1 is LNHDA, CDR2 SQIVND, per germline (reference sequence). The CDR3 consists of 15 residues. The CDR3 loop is CASRIGTVSNQPQHF. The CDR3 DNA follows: TGTGCCAGTAGGATAGGGACAGTTAGCAATCAGCCCCAGCATTTT.

The CDR3 nucleotides read TGTGCCAGCAGCTTTAGTATAGTCGCCTCTGGAAACACCATATATTTT. Amino acid sequence: CASSFSIVASGNTIYF. This chain connects TRBV7-6 to TRBJ1-3, with no clear D. The V end lost 3 bases, the J end lost 0 bases, and 12 bases lay between the germline ends. CDR1 and CDR2 (germline): SGHVS, FNYEAQ. The CDR3 runs to 16 residues.

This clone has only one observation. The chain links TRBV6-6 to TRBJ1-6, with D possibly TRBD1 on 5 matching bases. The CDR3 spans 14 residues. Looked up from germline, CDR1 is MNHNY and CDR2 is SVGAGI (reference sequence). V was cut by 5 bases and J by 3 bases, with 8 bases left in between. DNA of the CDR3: TGTGCCAGCAGTGAGACAGTCTATAATTCACCCCTCCACTTT. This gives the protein CASSETVYNSPLHF.

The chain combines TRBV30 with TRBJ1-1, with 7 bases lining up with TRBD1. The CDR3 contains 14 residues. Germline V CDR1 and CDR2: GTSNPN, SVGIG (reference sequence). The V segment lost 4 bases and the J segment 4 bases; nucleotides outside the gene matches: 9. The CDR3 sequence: CAWTRNRGSTEAFF. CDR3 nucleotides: TGTGCCTGGACCAGAAACAGGGGAAGCACTGAAGCTTTCTTT.

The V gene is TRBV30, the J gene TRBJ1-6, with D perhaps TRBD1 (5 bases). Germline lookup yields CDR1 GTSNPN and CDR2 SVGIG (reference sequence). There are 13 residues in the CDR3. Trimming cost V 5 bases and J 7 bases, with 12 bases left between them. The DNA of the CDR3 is TGTGCCTGGGGTCGGGACTTGAATTCACCCCTCCACTTT. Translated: CAWGRDLNSPLHF.

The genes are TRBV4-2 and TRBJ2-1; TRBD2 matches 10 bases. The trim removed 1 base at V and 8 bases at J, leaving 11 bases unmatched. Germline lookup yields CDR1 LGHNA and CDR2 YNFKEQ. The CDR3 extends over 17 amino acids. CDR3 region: CASSQALTSGTADEQFF. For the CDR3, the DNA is TGTGCCAGCAGCCAAGCTCTTACTAGCGGGACGGCCGATGAGCAGTTCTTC.